This T cell receptor (beta chain) was sequenced in a study of neoadjuvant nivolumab and ipilimumab in lung cancer. General study findings and limits: A small number of samples were TCR sequenced. Compared with tumor-adjacent uninvolved lung, resected tumors showed greater richness and clonality.

Concerning this clone itself: The antigen is unknown.

Profiling relied on immunoSEQ multiplex PCR, and the TCRdb table lists in-frame clones only, not all of them. This table has around 4,500 clones, about 73% appearing once. The material was tumor tissue, obtained after neoadjuvant nivolumab, alone or with ipilimumab, at or shortly before surgery. The source of this sequence is an adult with non-small cell lung cancer.

DNA for the CDR3: TGTGCCAGAACTCCGGGACAGTGTGATTGCGAGCAGTACTTC. It specifies CARTPGQCDCEQYF. The chain employs TRBV6-5 and TRBJ2-7; TRBD1 agrees at 7 bases. After removal of 9 bases from V and 6 bases from J, the junction contained 14 bases not matched to a gene. Germline CDR1 reads MNHEY; CDR2 reads SVGAGI. This CDR3 comprises 14 residues.